This TCR beta chain comes out of a study of blood T cell repertoires in COVID-19. Overall study: Both acute and convalescent COVID-19 samples were obtained from the United States, Italy and Spain. The analysed material was cDNA or gDNA that came from T cells, B-cell-depleted T cells, or PBMCs.

The authors' processing: The assay estimated nucleated cells by amplifying reference gene primers. Method: immunoSEQ multiplex PCR; TCRdb's copy keeps in-frame clones and lacks some. Clone size and V and J calls were adopted from that table, with D and trimming inferred from the DNA. The sample holds around 250,000 clones; 65% to 85% are singletons and the top ten take approximately 1.5%. The ends were cut back, 3 bases at V and 5 bases at J, with 19 bases in the middle. This CDR3 has 15 residues. Germline values: CDR1 DFQATT, CDR2 SNEGSKA (reference sequence). This clone was observed once. Material: peripheral blood. The chain recombines TRBV20-1 with TRBJ1-2; no clear D. This receptor was taken from a woman aged 40 to 50 who had recovered from COVID-19. CDR3 loop: CSASFPGKKNYGYTF. CDR3 nucleotides: TGCAGTGCTAGTTTCCCGGGGAAGAAGAATTATGGCTACACCTTC.